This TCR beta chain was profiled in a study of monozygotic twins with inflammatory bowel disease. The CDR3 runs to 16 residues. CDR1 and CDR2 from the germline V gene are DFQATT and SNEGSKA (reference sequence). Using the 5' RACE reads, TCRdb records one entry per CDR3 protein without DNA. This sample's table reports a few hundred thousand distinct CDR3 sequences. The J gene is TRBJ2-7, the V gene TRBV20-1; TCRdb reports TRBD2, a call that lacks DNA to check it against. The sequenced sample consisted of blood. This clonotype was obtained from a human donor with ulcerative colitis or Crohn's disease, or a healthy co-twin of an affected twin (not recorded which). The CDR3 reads CSARPRGLAGTYEQYF.